One and the same sample provided the 10 T cell receptor beta chains below, sequenced in a study of CD8 T cells in ankylosing spondylitis. TCRdb re-derived calls from the 5' RACE reads in MiXCR, one entry per CDR3 protein. The sample yields fewer than 250,000 distinct CDR3 sequences, roughly 26% seen once. The sample taken for sequencing was blood, either unsorted or a sorted T cell fraction (not recorded which). These receptors came from a male donor with ankylosing spondylitis or in good health (not recorded which).

This clonotype was detected ten times or more. The J gene is TRBJ1-1, the V gene TRBV4-2, with D unclear. The V gene's germline CDR1 is LGHNA and CDR2 YNFKEQ. Trimming took off 3 bases at V and 1 base at J, with 12 bases between the two ends. CDR3 length: 15 residues. CDR3 bases: TGTGCCAGCAGCCAGACGGGGAGACCGAACACTGAAGCTTTCTTT. It translates to CASSQTGRPNTEAFF.

The chain employs TRBV9 and TRBJ1-4; a possible D gene is TRBD1 (5 bases). This CDR3 is built from 14 residues. Germline V gene lookup returns CDR1 SGDLS and CDR2 YYNGEE. V dropped 7 bases and J dropped 4 bases, with 14 bases sitting between them. Here the CDR3 DNA reads TGTGCCAGCGGTACGGACATAGATAATGAAAAACTGTTTTTT. Protein: CASGTDIDNEKLFF.

The chain combines TRBV6-6 with TRBJ2-7; D possibly corresponds to TRBD1 (6 bases). Looked up from germline, CDR1 is MNHNY and CDR2 is SVGAGI (reference sequence). The CDR3 loop spans 11 amino acids. V was trimmed by 10 bases and J by 2 bases, leaving 9 bases between them. As DNA, the CDR3 is TGTGCCACCAGGGACACCTACGAGCAGTACTTC. This encodes CATRDTYEQYF.

This clonotype was seen repeatedly, ten times or more. The chain recombines TRBV6-1 with TRBJ2-1; 7 bases map to TRBD2. This CDR3 has 15 residues. Unmatched junction bases numbered 4, after V lost 1 base and J lost 4 bases. In germline, CDR1 is MNHNS, CDR2 SASEGT. CDR3 bases: TGTGCCAGCAGTGAAGAAGCTAGCGGATACAATGAGCAGTTCTTC. Encoded protein: CASSEEASGYNEQFF.

The sample holds many counts of this clonotype. The V call is TRBV20-1, the J call TRBJ2-3; 10 bases are shared with TRBD2. Germline V gene data show CDR1 as DFQATT and CDR2 as SNEGSKA (reference sequence). V shed 5 bases, J shed 4 bases, and the junction held 9 bases outside the gene matches. The CDR3 loop spans 15 amino acids. The CDR3 loop reads CSAPRPSGSPDTQYF. The CDR3, as DNA: TGCAGTGCTCCGAGACCTAGCGGGAGCCCAGATACGCAGTATTTT.

The chain is built from TRBV5-1 and TRBJ2-3; D may be TRBD1 or TRBD2 (5 bases each). The length of the CDR3 is 14 residues. Germline V gives CDR1 SGHRS, CDR2 YFSETQ. The V end was cut by 0 bases, the J end by 8 bases, with 13 bases between. This CDR3 is CASSLGGRDLTQYF. Written as DNA, the CDR3 is TGCGCCAGCAGCTTGGGAGGCAGGGACCTTACGCAGTATTTT.

This chain joins TRBV20-1 and TRBJ2-1, with 7 nucleotides matching TRBD2. This CDR3 is 14 amino acids long. Germline V gene sequence: CDR1 DFQATT, CDR2 SNEGSKA (reference sequence). Trimming cost V 1 base and J 4 bases; bases outside gene matches: 4. The CDR3: CSARGDYAYNEQFF. The CDR3 nucleotides are TGCAGTGCTAGAGGGGACTACGCATACAATGAGCAGTTCTTC.

This clonotype appeared many times. The rearrangement joins TRBV13 to TRBJ2-5, with unresolved D. V shed 2 bases and J shed 2 bases, with 6 bases lying between them. The germline CDR1 and CDR2 sequences are PRHDT and FYEKMQ (reference sequence). The CDR3 sequence is 13 residues long. This chain's CDR3 is CASSLLQQETQYF. In nucleotides, the CDR3 is TGTGCCAGCAGCTTATTGCAGCAAGAGACCCAGTACTTC.

Points on this clonotype: Possible read error: a much larger clone is one base away. The gene calls are TRBV29-1 and TRBJ2-5, with unresolved D. CDR1 SQVTM and CDR2 ANQGSEA come from the germline V gene. V was clipped by 0 bases and J by 5 bases, with 10 bases between them. The CDR3 sequence is 13 residues long. The DNA for the CDR3 is TGCAGCGTTGAAGATAAGGCTGTGGAGACCCAGTACTTC. It yields the protein CSVEDKAVETQYF.

This clonotype was detected ten times or more. This chain uses TRBV29-1 with TRBJ2-3, with D uncertain. This CDR3 has 15 residues. V was clipped by 5 bases and J by 1 base, with 16 bases between them. Germline V gene data show CDR1 as SQVTM and CDR2 as ANQGSEA. This chain's CDR3 is CSVTNLLRGTDTQYF. CDR3 nucleotides: TGCAGCGTTACGAACCTTCTAAGGGGCACAGATACGCAGTATTTT.